This TCR beta chain was obtained from a study of monozygotic twins with inflammatory bowel disease. This CDR3 contains 18 residues. The germline V gene has CDR1 MDHEN and CDR2 SYDVKM. TCRdb reworked the 5' RACE reads into one entry per CDR3 protein, no DNA. This sample's table has 350,000 to 550,000 distinct CDR3 sequences. The source is a human donor with ulcerative colitis or Crohn's disease, or a healthy co-twin of an affected twin (not recorded which). The sample was blood. The genes are TRBV28 and TRBJ2-3; absent DNA, TCRdb's TRBD2 call cannot be checked. CDR3: CASIGGGLAELFTDTQYF.